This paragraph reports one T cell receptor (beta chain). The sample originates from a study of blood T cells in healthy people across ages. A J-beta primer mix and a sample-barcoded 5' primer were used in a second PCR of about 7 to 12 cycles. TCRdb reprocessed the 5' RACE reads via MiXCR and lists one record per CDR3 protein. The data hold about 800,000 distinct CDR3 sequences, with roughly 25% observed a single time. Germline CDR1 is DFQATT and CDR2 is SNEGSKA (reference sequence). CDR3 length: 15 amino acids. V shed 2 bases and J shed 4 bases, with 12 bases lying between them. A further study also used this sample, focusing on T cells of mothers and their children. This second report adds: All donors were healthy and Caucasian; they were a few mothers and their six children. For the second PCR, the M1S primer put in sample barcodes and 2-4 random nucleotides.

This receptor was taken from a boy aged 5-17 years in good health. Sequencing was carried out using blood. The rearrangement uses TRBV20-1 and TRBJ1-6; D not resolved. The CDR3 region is CSARQWTGYNSPLHF. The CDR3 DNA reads TGCAGTGCTAGACAGTGGACGGGATATAATTCACCCCTCCACTTT.